Given below is one T cell receptor (beta chain) in context. Trimming stripped 8 bases from V and 3 bases from J, with 10 bases between. CDR1 is MNHEY, CDR2 SVGAGI, per germline. The CDR3 is 12 residues long. Libraries were prepared by immunoSEQ multiplex PCR; TCRdb keeps only in-frame clonotypes and omits some of them. The sample includes under 250,000 clones, roughly 80% of them seen just once. The record originates from a study of blood T cell repertoires in COVID-19. The sequence was obtained from an older woman with active or convalescent COVID-19. Sequencing was carried out using peripheral blood. The J gene is TRBJ1-1, the V gene TRBV6-5, with D unclear. The CDR3 loop is CASDLGYTEAFF. The CDR3 DNA follows: TGTGCCAGCGACCTCGGGTACACTGAAGCTTTCTTT.